This TCR beta chain was retrieved from a study of blood T cell repertoires in COVID-19. Study background: From the United States, Italy and Spain came samples of acute and convalescent COVID-19.

Per the germline V gene, CDR1 is GTSNPN and CDR2 is SVGIG (reference sequence). V lost 2 bases, J lost 7 bases, and 8 bases stayed unmatched. This CDR3 comprises 14 residues. Clones were read by immunoSEQ multiplex PCR, and TCRdb kept only the in-frame ones, dropping some. Of about 210,000 clones listed, 82% are singletons. This TCR was sampled from a woman between 70 and 85 years old with COVID-19, enrolled during active disease. Specimen: peripheral blood. The chain combines TRBV30 with TRBJ1-3, with 7 bases matching TRBD1. The CDR3 nucleotides are TGTGCCTGGAGTACGGGACAGAACGGGAACACCATATATTTT. It yields the protein CAWSTGQNGNTIYF.